The clone carrying this T cell receptor beta chain was seen ten or more times. TCRdb ran MiXCR on the 5' RACE reads and lists one entry per CDR3 protein. The sample contains about 120,000 distinct CDR3 sequences, about 3.4% of which appear only once. The entry originates in a study of neurological immune-mediated disorders. The CDR3 consists of 17 residues. Germline V gene sequence: CDR1 MNHNY, CDR2 SVGAGI (reference sequence). V lost 6 bases to trimming and J lost 3 bases; unmatched junction nucleotides: 16. The sequenced material came from PBMCs. This clonotype originated in a woman in her twenties or thirties with multiple sclerosis. V gene TRBV6-6 combines with J gene TRBJ2-7; TRBD1 aligns across 8 bases. This CDR3 reads CASRHMTPGQVYYEQYF. CDR3 in DNA: TGTGCCAGCAGACACATGACCCCGGGACAGGTTTACTACGAGCAGTACTTC.